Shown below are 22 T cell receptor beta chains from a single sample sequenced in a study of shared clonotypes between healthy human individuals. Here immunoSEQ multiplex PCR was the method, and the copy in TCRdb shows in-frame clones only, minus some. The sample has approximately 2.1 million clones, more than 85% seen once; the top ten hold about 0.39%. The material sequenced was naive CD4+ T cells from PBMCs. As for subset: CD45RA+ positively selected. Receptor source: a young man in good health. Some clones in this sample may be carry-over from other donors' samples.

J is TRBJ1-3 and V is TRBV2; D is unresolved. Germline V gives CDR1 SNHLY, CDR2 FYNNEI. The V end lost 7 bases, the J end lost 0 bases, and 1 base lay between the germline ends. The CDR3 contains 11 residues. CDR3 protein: CASNSGNTIYF. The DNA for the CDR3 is TGTGCCAGCAACTCTGGAAACACCATATATTTT.

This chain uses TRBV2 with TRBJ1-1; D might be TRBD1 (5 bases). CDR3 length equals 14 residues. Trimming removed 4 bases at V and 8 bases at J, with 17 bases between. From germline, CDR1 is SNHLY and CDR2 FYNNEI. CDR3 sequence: CASSAGPTPREAFF. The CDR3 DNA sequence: TGTGCCAGCAGTGCGGGACCGACCCCGAGGGAAGCTTTCTTT.

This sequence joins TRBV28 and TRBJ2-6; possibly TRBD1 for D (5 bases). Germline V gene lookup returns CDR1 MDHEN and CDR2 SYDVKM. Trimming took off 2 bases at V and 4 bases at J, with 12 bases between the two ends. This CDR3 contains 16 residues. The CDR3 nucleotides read TGTGCCAGCAGTTTAAGGGGTTCTGGGGGGGCCAACGTCCTGACTTTC. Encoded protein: CASSLRGSGGANVLTF.

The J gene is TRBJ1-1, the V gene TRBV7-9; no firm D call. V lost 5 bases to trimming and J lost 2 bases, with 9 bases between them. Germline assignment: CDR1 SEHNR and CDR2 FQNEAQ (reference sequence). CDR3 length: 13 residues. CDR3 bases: TGTGCCAGCAGCCCCAGTCTTAACACTGAAGCTTTCTTT. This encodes CASSPSLNTEAFF.

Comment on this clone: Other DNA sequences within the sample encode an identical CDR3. The CDR3 DNA reads as TGTGCCAGCAGTGAGAACACTGAAGCTTTCTTT. This codes for CASSENTEAFF. The chain recombines TRBV25-1 with TRBJ1-1, with D hard to call. The CDR3 consists of 11 residues. Trimming removed 3 bases at V and 1 base at J, with 0 bases between. Germline V gives CDR1 MGHDK, CDR2 SYGVNS.

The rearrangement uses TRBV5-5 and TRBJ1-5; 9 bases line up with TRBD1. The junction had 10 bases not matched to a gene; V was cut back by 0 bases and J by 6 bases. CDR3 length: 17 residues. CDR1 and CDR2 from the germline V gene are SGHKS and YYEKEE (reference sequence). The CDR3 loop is CASSLGGGTGRGQPQHF. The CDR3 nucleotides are TGTGCCAGCAGCTTGGGTGGAGGGACAGGGCGGGGTCAGCCCCAGCATTTT. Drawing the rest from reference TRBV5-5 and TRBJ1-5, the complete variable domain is DAGVTQSPTHLIKTRGQQVTLRCSPISGHKSVSWYQQVLGQGPQFIFQYYEKEERGRGNFPDRFSARQFPNYSSELNVNALLLGDSALYLCASSLGGGTGRGQPQHFGDGTRLSIL.

CDR3 bases: TGTGCCAGCAGTGAACGTTTTCAGGGGGCAAGCGGGGAGCTGTTTTTT. Its protein is CASSERFQGASGELFF. The chain combines TRBV2 with TRBJ2-2, with 8 positions matching TRBD1. The V segment lost 2 bases and the J segment 7 bases; nucleotides outside the gene matches: 9. The germline CDR1 and CDR2 sequences are SNHLY and FYNNEI. The CDR3 sequence is 16 residues long.

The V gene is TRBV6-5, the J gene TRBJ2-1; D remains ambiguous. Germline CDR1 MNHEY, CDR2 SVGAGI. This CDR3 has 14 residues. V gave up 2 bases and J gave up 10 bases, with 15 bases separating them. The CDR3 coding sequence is TGTGCCAGCAGTTACCACCATTCCGTTCCGGAGCAGTTCTTC. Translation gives CASSYHHSVPEQFF.

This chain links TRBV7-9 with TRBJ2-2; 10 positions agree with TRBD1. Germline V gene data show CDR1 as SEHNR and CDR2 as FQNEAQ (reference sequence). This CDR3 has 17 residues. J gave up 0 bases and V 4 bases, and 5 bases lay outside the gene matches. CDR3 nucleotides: TGTGCCAGCAGCTCCATCGGGACAGGGGCGAACACCGGGGAGCTGTTTTTT. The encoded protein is CASSSIGTGANTGELFF. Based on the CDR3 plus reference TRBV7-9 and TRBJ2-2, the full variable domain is DTGVSQNPRHKITKRGQNVTFRCDPISEHNRLYWYRQTLGQGPEFLTYFQNEAQLEKSRLLSDRFSAERPKGSFSTLEIQRTEQGDSAMYLCASSSIGTGANTGELFFGEGSRLTVL.

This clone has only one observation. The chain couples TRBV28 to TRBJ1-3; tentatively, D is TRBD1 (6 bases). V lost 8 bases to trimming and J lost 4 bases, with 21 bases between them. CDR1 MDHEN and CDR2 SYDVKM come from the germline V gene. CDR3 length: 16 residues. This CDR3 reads CASGRGHRAGGNTIYF. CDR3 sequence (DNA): TGTGCCAGCGGTCGGGGCCACAGGGCTGGCGGAAACACCATATATTTT. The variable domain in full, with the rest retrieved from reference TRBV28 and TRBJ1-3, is DVKVTQSSRYLVKRTGEKVFLECVQDMDHENMFWYRQDPGLGLRLIYFSYDVKMKEKGDIPEGYSVSREKKERFSLILESASTNQTSMYLCASGRGHRAGGNTIYFGEGSWLTVV.

The DNA of the CDR3 is TGTGCCAGCAGTTACGGCGCGACCCGAGTCGGGGAGACCCAGTACTTC. Its translation: CASSYGATRVGETQYF. This chain joins TRBV6-6 and TRBJ2-5; no reliable D call. Germline CDR1 MNHNY, CDR2 SVGAGI (reference sequence). V lost 2 bases, J lost 5 bases, and 18 bases lay in between. The CDR3 contains 16 residues.

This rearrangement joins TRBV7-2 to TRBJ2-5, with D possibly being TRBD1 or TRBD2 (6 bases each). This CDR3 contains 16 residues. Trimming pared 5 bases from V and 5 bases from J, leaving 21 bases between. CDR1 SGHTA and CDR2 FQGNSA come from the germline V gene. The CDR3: CASSPWGAGARETQYF. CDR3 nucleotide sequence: TGTGCCAGCAGCCCCTGGGGGGCAGGGGCTCGTGAGACCCAGTACTTC.

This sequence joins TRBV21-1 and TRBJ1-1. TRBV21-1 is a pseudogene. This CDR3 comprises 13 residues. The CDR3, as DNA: TGTGCCAGCAGCAAAGCGCTCCCCACTGAAGCTTTCTTT. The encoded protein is CASSKALPTEAFF.

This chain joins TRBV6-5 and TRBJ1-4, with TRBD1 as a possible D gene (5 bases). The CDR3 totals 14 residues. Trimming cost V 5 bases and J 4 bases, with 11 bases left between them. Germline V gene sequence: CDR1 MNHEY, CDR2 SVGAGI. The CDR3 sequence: CASSPTALNEKLFF. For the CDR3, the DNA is TGTGCCAGCAGTCCGACAGCCCTTAATGAAAAACTGTTTTTT.

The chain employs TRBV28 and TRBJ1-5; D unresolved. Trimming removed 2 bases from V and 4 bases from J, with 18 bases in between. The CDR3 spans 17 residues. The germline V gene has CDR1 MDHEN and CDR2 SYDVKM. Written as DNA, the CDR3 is TGTGCCAGCAGTTTACCCAGACTCCCCGAGGGTAATCAGCCCCAGCATTTT. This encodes CASSLPRLPEGNQPQHF. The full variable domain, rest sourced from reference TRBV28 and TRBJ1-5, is DVKVTQSSRYLVKRTGEKVFLECVQDMDHENMFWYRQDPGLGLRLIYFSYDVKMKEKGDIPEGYSVSREKKERFSLILESASTNQTSMYLCASSLPRLPEGNQPQHFGDGTRLSIL.

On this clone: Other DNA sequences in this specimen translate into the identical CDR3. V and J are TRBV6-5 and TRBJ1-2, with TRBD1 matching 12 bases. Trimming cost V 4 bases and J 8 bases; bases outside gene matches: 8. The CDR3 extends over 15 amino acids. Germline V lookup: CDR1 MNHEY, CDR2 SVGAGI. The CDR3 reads CASSSPGQGAEGYTF. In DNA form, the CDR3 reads TGTGCCAGCAGTTCTCCGGGACAGGGGGCGGAGGGCTACACCTTC.

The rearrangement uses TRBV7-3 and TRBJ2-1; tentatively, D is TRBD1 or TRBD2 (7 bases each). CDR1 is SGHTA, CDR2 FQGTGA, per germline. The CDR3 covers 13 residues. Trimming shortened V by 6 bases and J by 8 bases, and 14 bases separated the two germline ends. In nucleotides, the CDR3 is TGTGCCAGCAGAACAGCAGGGGGGGATGAGCAGTTCTTC. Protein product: CASRTAGGDEQFF.

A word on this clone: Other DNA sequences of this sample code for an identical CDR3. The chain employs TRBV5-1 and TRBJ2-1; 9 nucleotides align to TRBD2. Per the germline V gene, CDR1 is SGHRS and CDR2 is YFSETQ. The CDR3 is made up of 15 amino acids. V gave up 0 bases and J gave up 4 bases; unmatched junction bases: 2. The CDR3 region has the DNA TGCGCCAGCAGCTTGGCTAGCGGGAATTACAATGAGCAGTTCTTC. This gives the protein CASSLASGNYNEQFF.

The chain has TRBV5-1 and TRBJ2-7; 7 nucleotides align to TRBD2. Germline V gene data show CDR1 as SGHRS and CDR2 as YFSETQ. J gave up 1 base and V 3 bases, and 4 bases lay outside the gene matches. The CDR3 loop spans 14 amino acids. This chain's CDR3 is CASSSRGDSYEQYF. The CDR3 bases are TGCGCCAGCAGCTCCCGGGGGGATTCCTACGAGCAGTACTTC. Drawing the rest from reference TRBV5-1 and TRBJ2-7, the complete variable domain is KAGVTQTPRYLIKTRGQQVTLSCSPISGHRSVSWYQQTPGQGLQFLFEYFSETQRNKGNFPGRFSGRQFSNSRSEMNVSTLELGDSALYLCASSSRGDSYEQYFGPGTRLTVT.

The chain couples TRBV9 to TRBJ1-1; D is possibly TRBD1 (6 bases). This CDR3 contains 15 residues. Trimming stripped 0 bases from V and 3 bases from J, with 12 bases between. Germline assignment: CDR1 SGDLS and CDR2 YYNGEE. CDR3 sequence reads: CASSVAGDGYTEAFF. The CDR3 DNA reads TGTGCCAGCAGCGTAGCAGGGGACGGGTACACTGAAGCTTTCTTT. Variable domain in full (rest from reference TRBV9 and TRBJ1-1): DSGVTQTPKHLITATGQRVTLRCSPRSGDLSVYWYQQSLDQGLQFLIQYYNGEERAKGNILERFSAQQFPDLHSELNLSSLELGDSALYFCASSVAGDGYTEAFFGQGTRLTVV.

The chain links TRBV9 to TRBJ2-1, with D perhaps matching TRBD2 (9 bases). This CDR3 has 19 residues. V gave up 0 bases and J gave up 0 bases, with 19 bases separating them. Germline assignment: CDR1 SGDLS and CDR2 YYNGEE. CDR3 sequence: CASSVVARGGQDSYNEQFF. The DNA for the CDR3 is TGTGCCAGCAGCGTAGTGGCGCGGGGGGGACAGGACTCCTACAATGAGCAGTTCTTC.

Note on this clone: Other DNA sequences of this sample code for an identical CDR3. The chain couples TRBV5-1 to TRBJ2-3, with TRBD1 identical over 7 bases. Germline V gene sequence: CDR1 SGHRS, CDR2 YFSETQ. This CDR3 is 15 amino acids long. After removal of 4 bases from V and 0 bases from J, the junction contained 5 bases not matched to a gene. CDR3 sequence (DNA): TGCGCCAGCAGCCTGACAGGGTTAAGCACAGATACGCAGTATTTT. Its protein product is CASSLTGLSTDTQYF.